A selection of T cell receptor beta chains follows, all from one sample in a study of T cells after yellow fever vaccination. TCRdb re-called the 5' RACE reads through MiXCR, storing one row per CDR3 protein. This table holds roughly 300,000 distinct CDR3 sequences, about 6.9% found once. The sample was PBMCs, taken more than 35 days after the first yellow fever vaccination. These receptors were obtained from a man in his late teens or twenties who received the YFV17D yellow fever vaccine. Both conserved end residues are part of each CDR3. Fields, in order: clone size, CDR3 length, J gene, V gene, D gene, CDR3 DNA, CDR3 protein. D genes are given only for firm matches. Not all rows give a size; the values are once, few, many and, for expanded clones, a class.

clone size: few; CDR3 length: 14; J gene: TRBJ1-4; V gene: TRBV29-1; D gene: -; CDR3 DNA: TGCAGCGCGGGGCTACAGGGAGGGACGGAAAAACTGTTTTTT; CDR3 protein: CSAGLQGGTEKLFF
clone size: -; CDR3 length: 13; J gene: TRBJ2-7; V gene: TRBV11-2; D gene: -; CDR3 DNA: TGTGCCAGCACCATTTCTACCGCGTACGAGCAGTACTTC; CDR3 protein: CASTISTAYEQYF
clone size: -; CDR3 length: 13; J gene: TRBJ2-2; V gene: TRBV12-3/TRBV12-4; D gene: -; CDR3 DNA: TGTGCCAGCAGACAGCACATCACCGGGGAGCTGTTTTTT; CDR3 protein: CASRQHITGELFF
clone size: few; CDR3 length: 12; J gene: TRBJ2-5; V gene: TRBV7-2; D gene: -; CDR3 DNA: TGTGCCACCCGTCTGGTCGAAGAGACCCAGTACTTC; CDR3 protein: CATRLVEETQYF
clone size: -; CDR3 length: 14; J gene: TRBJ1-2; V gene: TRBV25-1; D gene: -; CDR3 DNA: TGTGCCAGCAGTGCCGCGACAGCTCCGGATGGCTACACCTTC; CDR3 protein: CASSAATAPDGYTF
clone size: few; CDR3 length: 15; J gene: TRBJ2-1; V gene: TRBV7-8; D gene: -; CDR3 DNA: TGTGCCAGCAGCCCCGGACAGGCCAGCGGGGGTGAGCAGTTCTTC; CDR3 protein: CASSPGQASGGEQFF
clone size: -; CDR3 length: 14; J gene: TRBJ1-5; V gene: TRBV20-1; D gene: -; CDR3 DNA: TGCAGTGCTCCCTTGACAGCGTCCAATCAGCCCCAGCATTTT; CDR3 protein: CSAPLTASNQPQHF
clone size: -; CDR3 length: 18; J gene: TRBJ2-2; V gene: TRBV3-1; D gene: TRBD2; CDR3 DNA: TGTACCTTCTGTGTAAACCCAGCGGGGGCCGCACGGGCCGGGGAGCTGTTTTTT; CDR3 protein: CTFCVNPAGAARAGELFF
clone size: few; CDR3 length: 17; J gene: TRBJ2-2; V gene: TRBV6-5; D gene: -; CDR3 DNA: TGTGCCAGCAGTTACTCCCTACAGGGATTTCGGGACGGGGAGCTGTTTTTT; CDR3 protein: CASSYSLQGFRDGELFF
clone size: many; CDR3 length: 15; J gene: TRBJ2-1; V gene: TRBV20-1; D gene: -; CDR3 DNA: TGCAGTGCTAGAGATCGGGGGCGGTGGTACAATGAGCAGTTCTTC; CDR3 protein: CSARDRGRWYNEQFF
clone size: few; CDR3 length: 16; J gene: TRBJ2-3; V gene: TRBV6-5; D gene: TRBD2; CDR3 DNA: TGTGCCAGCAGTTACTGGGCGGGGGGCGGCACAGATACGCAGTATTTT; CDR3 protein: CASSYWAGGGTDTQYF
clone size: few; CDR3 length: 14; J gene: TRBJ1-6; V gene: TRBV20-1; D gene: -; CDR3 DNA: TGCAGTGCTAGTCTGGATTCTCGTAATTCACCCCTCCACTTT; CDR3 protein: CSASLDSRNSPLHF
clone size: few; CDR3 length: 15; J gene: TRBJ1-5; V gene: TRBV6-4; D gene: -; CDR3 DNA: TGTGCCAGCAGTGACAGTTCTGGGAGCAATCAGCCCCAGCATTTT; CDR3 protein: CASSDSSGSNQPQHF